Sequencing of this T cell receptor (beta chain) was carried out in a study of T cells after yellow fever vaccination. About the research overall: SMART-Seq v4 Ultra Low Input served to prepare low-cell-number fractions.

Per the germline V gene, CDR1 is MNHEY and CDR2 is SVGAGI. Trimming pared 7 bases from V and 5 bases from J, leaving 18 bases between. The CDR3 runs 15 residues. Template-switching 5'RACE yielded the TCR cDNA; a universal primer site and UMIs were added in the process. MiXCR was run by TCRdb on the 5' RACE reads, yielding one entry per CDR3 protein. The data show a few hundred thousand distinct CDR3 sequences, roughly a sixth seen once. V gene TRBV6-5 combines with J gene TRBJ1-5; D might be TRBD1 (6 bases). The sequence was obtained from a man aged 18 to 29 who received the YFV17D yellow fever vaccine. Sequenced here: PBMCs, sampled around 5 days after the first yellow fever vaccination. The CDR3 sequence: CASTFAPSGDQPQHF. CDR3 coding DNA: TGTGCCAGCACTTTCGCCCCCTCAGGGGATCAGCCCCAGCATTTT.